Reported below is one T cell receptor (beta chain). Sequencing was performed with immunoSEQ multiplex PCR; in TCRdb, only in-frame clones are kept and a portion is missing. This sample has about 96,000 clones, with 70% to 90% found just once. This specimen belongs to a study of blood T cell repertoires in COVID-19. Study-wide background: Sample material is recorded as cDNA or gDNA derived from T cells, B-cell-depleted T cells, or PBMCs.

The CDR3 runs to 15 residues. In germline, CDR1 is SGHRS, CDR2 YFSETQ. V was shortened by 2 bases and J by 3 bases, with 11 bases between the two germline ends. The chain recombines TRBV5-1 with TRBJ2-2; TRBD2 is a possible D gene (6 bases). This sequence originates from a human donor with COVID-19, enrolled during active disease. The donor label of this sample is uncertain. The sequenced sample was peripheral blood. CDR3 DNA: TGCGCCAGCAGCTTCCCGGGGGTCTACACCGGGGAGCTGTTTTTT. Translation gives CASSFPGVYTGELFF.